This T cell receptor beta chain was captured in a study of cytomegalovirus exposure and HLA in healthy donors. Study at large: Early released data had about 85 million unique TCRs, all coming from HLA-typed donors.

With 60 Vbeta and 13 Jbeta primers, the PCR was carried out. Here immunoSEQ multiplex PCR was the method, and the copy in TCRdb shows in-frame clones only, minus some. The sample contains some 190,000 clones, about 81% of which appear only once. Study results and caveats: 87-base-pair reads could not separate some V segments, including TRBV6-2 and TRBV6-3. The dataset shows that most TCR sequences were rare, while some public TCRs occurred in many donors. The study put under 200 TCR beta chains on its list as cytomegalovirus-associated.

In regard to this clone: Its target is unknown.

CDR1 MNHEY and CDR2 SVGAGI come from the germline V gene. CDR3 length equals 16 residues. The ends lost 4 bases at V and 2 bases at J; junction bases unmatched: 11. The TCR sequence derives from a young man in good health and CMV-seronegative. The chain couples TRBV6-5 to TRBJ2-7; TRBD1 matches at 7 bases. Sample: PBMCs. The CDR3 protein is CASSSPGQSGTYEQYF. In nucleotides, the CDR3 is TGTGCCAGCAGTTCCCCGGGACAGAGTGGCACCTACGAGCAGTACTTC.